This TCR beta chain comes out of a study of blood T cell repertoires in COVID-19. Study overall: Samples representing acute and convalescent COVID-19 were sourced from the United States, Italy and Spain.

Repertoires were generated with immunoSEQ multiplex PCR, while TCRdb's copy carries only in-frame clones and drops some. Here the sample spans about 160,000 clones, about 88% being singletons. This CDR3 is 18 amino acids long. The V and J ends lost 3 bases and 0 bases, in that order; junction bases with no gene match: 6. Per germline, CDR1 KGHSH and CDR2 LQKENI. Sequenced sample: peripheral blood. The source of this sequence is a man aged 55 to 70 with active or convalescent COVID-19. The chain links TRBV18 to TRBJ2-4; 12 positions match TRBD1. The CDR3 bases are TGTGCCAGCTCACCGGGACAGGGGGCTTTCCTAGCCAAAAACATTCAGTACTTC. It yields the protein CASSPGQGAFLAKNIQYF.